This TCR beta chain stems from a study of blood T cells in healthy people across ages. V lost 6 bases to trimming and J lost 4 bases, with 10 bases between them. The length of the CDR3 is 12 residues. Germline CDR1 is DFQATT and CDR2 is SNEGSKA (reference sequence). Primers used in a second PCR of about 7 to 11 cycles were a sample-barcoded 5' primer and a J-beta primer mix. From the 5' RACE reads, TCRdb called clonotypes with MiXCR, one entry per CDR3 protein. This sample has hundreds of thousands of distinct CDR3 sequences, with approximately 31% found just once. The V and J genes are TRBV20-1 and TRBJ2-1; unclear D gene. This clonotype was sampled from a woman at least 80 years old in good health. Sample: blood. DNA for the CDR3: TGCAGTGCCATATTCAAGTACAATGAGCAGTTCTTC. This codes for CSAIFKYNEQFF.